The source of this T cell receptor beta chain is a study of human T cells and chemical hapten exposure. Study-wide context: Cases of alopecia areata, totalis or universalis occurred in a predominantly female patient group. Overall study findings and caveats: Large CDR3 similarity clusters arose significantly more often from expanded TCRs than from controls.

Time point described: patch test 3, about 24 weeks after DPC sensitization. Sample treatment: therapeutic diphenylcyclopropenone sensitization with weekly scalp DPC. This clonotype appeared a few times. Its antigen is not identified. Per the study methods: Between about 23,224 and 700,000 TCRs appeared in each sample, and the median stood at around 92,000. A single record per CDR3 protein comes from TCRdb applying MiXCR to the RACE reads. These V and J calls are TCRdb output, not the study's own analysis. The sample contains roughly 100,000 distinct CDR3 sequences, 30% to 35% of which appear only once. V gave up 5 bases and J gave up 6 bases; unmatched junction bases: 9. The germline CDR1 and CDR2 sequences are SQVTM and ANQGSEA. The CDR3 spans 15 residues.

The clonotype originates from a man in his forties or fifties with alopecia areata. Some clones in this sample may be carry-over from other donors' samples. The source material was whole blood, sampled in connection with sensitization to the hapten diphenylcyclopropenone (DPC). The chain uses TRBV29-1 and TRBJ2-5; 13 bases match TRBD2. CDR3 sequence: CSVPSGTSGIQTQYF. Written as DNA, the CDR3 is TGCAGCGTTCCCTCCGGGACTAGCGGGATACAGACCCAGTACTTC. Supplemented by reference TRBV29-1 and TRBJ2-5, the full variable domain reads SAVISQKPSRDICQRGTSLTIQCQVDSQVTMMFWYRQQPGQSLTLIATANQGSEATYESGFVIDKFPISRPNLTFSTLTVSNMSPEDSSIYLCSVPSGTSGIQTQYFGPGTRLLVL.